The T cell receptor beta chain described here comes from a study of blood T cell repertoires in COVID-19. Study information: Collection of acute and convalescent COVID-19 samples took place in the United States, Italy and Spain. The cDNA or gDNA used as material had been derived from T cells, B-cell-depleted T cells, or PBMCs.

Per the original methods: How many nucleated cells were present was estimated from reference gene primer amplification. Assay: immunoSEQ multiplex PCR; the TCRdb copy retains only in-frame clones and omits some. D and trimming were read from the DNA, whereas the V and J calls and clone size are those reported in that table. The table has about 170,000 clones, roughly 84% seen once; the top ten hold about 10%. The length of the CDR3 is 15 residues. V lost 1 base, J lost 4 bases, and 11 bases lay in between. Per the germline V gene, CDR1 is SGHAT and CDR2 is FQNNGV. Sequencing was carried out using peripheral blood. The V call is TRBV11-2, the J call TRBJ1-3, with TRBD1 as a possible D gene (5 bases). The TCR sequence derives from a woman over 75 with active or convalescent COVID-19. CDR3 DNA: TGTGCCAGCAGCTTAGGGCAGGGCGCGGGAAACACCATATATTTT. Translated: CASSLGQGAGNTIYF.